The 21 T cell receptor beta chains presented below share a single source sample, sequenced in a study of cytomegalovirus exposure and HLA in healthy donors. In the PCR, 60 Vbeta and 13 Jbeta primers were used. Here immunoSEQ multiplex PCR was the method, and the copy in TCRdb shows in-frame clones only, minus some. Of fewer than 200,000 clones listed, 60% to 85% were seen once; the top ten hold around 3.4%. Sequencing was carried out using PBMCs. Receptor source: a man under 40 in good health and CMV-seropositive.

The chain couples TRBV5-1 to TRBJ2-5, with 7 bases matching TRBD2. The CDR3 has 14 amino acids. The junction had 9 bases not matched to a gene; V was cut back by 5 bases and J by 5 bases. Germline assignment: CDR1 SGHRS and CDR2 YFSETQ. CDR3: CASRVGTGGETQYF. In DNA form, the CDR3 reads TGCGCCAGCAGAGTGGGGACCGGGGGGGAGACCCAGTACTTC. Variable domain in full (rest from reference TRBV5-1 and TRBJ2-5): KAGVTQTPRYLIKTRGQQVTLSCSPISGHRSVSWYQQTPGQGLQFLFEYFSETQRNKGNFPGRFSGRQFSNSRSEMNVSTLELGDSALYLCASRVGTGGETQYFGPGTRLLVL.

CDR3 protein: CASSINQGRGAFF. CDR3 DNA: TGTGCCAGTAGTATCAATCAGGGGCGAGGAGCTTTCTTT. The chain links TRBV19 to TRBJ1-1, with D possibly TRBD1 on 6 matching bases. The CDR3 is 13 residues long. Germline lookup yields CDR1 LNHDA and CDR2 SQIVND (reference sequence). Trimming removed 3 bases at V and 10 bases at J, with 15 bases between.

The J gene is TRBJ2-4, the V gene TRBV6-5, with 9 positions matching TRBD1. Trimming removed 5 bases from V and 7 bases from J; junction bases left unmatched: 6. CDR1 MNHEY and CDR2 SVGAGI come from the germline V gene. The CDR3 sequence is 14 residues long. The DNA for the CDR3 is TGTGCCAGCAGTGTCCGGGACAGGGAGAACATTCAGTACTTC. It specifies CASSVRDRENIQYF.

The CDR3 spells CSVDGGNQETQYF. The CDR3 DNA reads as TGCAGCGTTGATGGCGGTAACCAAGAGACCCAGTACTTC. The chain combines TRBV29-1 with TRBJ2-5; D gene uncertain. From germline, CDR1 is SQVTM and CDR2 ANQGSEA. The length of the CDR3 is 13 residues. V gave up 3 bases and J gave up 0 bases, with 8 bases separating them.

CDR3 nucleotides: TGTGCCAGCAGCCACCAGGGTAGGGCGAACACCGGGGAGCTGTTTTTT. Its protein is CASSHQGRANTGELFF. The V and J genes are TRBV4-2 and TRBJ2-2, with D possibly being TRBD1 (5 bases). Per germline, CDR1 LGHNA and CDR2 YNFKEQ. Trimming took off 3 bases at V and 0 bases at J, with 11 bases between the two ends. This CDR3 is built from 16 residues.

Concerning this clone itself: This specimen includes other DNA sequences encoding the same CDR3. The V gene is TRBV9, the J gene TRBJ2-5, with TRBD1 identical over 10 bases. V lost 3 bases, J lost 5 bases, and 4 bases stayed unmatched. CDR1 SGDLS and CDR2 YYNGEE come from the germline V gene. The CDR3 covers 14 residues. The CDR3 here is CASSGQGAGETQYF. The CDR3 DNA follows: TGTGCCAGCAGCGGACAGGGGGCGGGTGAGACCCAGTACTTC. Filled out from reference TRBV9 and TRBJ2-5, the complete variable domain reads DSGVTQTPKHLITATGQRVTLRCSPRSGDLSVYWYQQSLDQGLQFLIQYYNGEERAKGNILERFSAQQFPDLHSELNLSSLELGDSALYFCASSGQGAGETQYFGPGTRLLVL.

This clone was counted a single time. In DNA, the CDR3 is TGTGCCAGCAGTTACTCACAGGCCTCTGGAAACACCATATATTTT. This encodes CASSYSQASGNTIYF. V usage is TRBV6-6 and J usage is TRBJ1-3; a weak D match, TRBD1 (5 bases). Germline V gene sequence: CDR1 MNHNY, CDR2 SVGAGI (reference sequence). CDR3 length equals 15 residues. Between the trimmed V and J ends, which lost 0 bases and 0 bases, there was a span of 6 bases.

This clone showed up just a few times. This chain joins TRBV5-1 and TRBJ2-6; D call uncertain. The V and J ends lost 1 base and 0 bases respectively, with 5 bases between them. The CDR3 consists of 15 residues. CDR1 is SGHRS, CDR2 YFSETQ, per germline. For the CDR3, the DNA is TGCGCCAGCAGCTTGCGTGTCTCTGGGGCCAACGTCCTGACTTTC. Translated, it gives CASSLRVSGANVLTF.

The CDR3: CASSSSWAQNQPQHF. The CDR3 nucleotides read TGTGCCAGCAGTTCCTCCTGGGCTCAAAATCAGCCCCAGCATTTT. J is TRBJ1-5 and V is TRBV2; D unresolved. The CDR3 is made up of 15 amino acids. V lost 5 bases and J lost 4, with 15 bases in between. Germline-derived CDR1 and CDR2 are SNHLY and FYNNEI.

The V and J genes are TRBV5-1 and TRBJ2-3; 14 nucleotides agree with TRBD2. This CDR3 has 16 residues. Per the germline V gene, CDR1 is SGHRS and CDR2 is YFSETQ. The ends lost 1 base at V and 4 bases at J; junction bases unmatched: 2. In DNA form, the CDR3 reads TGCGCCAGCAGCTTGCTGACTAGCGGGGGGGCAGATACGCAGTATTTT. It translates to CASSLLTSGGADTQYF.

The chain uses TRBV6-5 and TRBJ1-3; D ambiguous. Germline loops: CDR1 MNHEY, CDR2 SVGAGI. Trimming left V 0 bases short and J 0 bases short, with 6 bases between. CDR3 size: 15 residues. The CDR3 sequence: CASSYSVSSGNTIYF. As DNA, the CDR3 is TGTGCCAGCAGTTACTCCGTGAGCTCTGGAAACACCATATATTTT.

The chain recombines TRBV7-9 with TRBJ2-7; D remains ambiguous. Germline CDR1 reads SEHNR; CDR2 reads FQNEAQ (reference sequence). Trimming left V 5 bases short and J 0 bases short, with 8 bases between. This CDR3 has 13 residues. CDR3 protein: CASSPTGSYEQYF. The CDR3 coding sequence is TGTGCCAGCAGCCCCACTGGCTCCTACGAGCAGTACTTC.

The chain uses TRBV18 and TRBJ1-2; TRBD1 matches at 7 bases. Germline CDR1 KGHSH, CDR2 LQKENI. CDR3 length equals 14 residues. V shed 2 bases and J 6 bases; nucleotides not matched to a gene: 6. The CDR3 loop reads CASSPAQGVDGYTF. CDR3 coding DNA: TGTGCCAGCTCACCAGCTCAGGGGGTCGATGGCTACACCTTC.

The chain carries TRBV7-9 and TRBJ1-1; D uncertain. In germline, CDR1 is SEHNR, CDR2 FQNEAQ (reference sequence). The ends were cut back, 1 base at V and 3 bases at J, with 12 bases in the middle. This CDR3 comprises 15 residues. This CDR3 reads CASSLVGSPDTEAFF. The CDR3 region has the DNA TGTGCCAGCAGCTTAGTGGGGAGCCCTGACACTGAAGCTTTCTTT.

The chain uses TRBV5-1 and TRBJ2-7; 10 nucleotides agree with TRBD1. CDR1 and CDR2 from the germline V gene are SGHRS and YFSETQ. Trimming at V came to 4 bases and at J to 2 bases, leaving 6 bases not matched to a gene. This CDR3 is built from 15 residues. CDR3 sequence: CASSPATGGAYEQYF. CDR3 DNA: TGCGCCAGCAGCCCCGCGACAGGGGGCGCCTACGAGCAGTACTTC.

This clone was recorded only once. The rearrangement uses TRBV5-1 and TRBJ2-5; tentative D call: TRBD2 (7 bases). The CDR3 spans 14 residues. V dropped 3 bases and J dropped 2 bases, with 11 bases sitting between them. From germline, CDR1 is SGHRS and CDR2 YFSETQ. The CDR3 DNA reads TGCGCCAGCAGCTGGGGGGGGCCGCAAGAGACCCAGTACTTC. Translated: CASSWGGPQETQYF.

A few counts support this clone. The V and J genes are TRBV10-1 and TRBJ2-7, with 8 nucleotides matching TRBD1. The CDR3 covers 14 residues. Germline CDR1 and CDR2: WNHNN and SYGVQD (reference sequence). V shed 0 bases, J shed 6 bases, and the junction held 4 bases outside the gene matches. CDR3 loop: CASSESMTGVEQYF. DNA of the CDR3: TGCGCCAGCAGTGAGTCAATGACAGGGGTCGAGCAGTACTTC.

This chain joins TRBV4-1 and TRBJ2-7; weak D call: TRBD2 (5 bases). This CDR3 has 14 residues. Trimming stripped 4 bases from V and 7 bases from J, with 17 bases between. Germline CDR1 and CDR2: MGHRA and YSYEKL. CDR3 region: CASSPPLGSGEQYF. In DNA form, the CDR3 reads TGCGCCAGCAGCCCCCCCCTAGGATCGGGGGAGCAGTACTTC.

CDR3: CASRDTGYEQYF. In DNA form, the CDR3 reads TGCGCCAGCCGGGACACGGGATACGAGCAGTACTTC. The chain combines TRBV5-1 with TRBJ2-7, with D perhaps matching TRBD1 (6 bases). This CDR3 spans 12 amino acids. V was cut by 7 bases and J by 4 bases, with 12 bases left in between. Germline V gives CDR1 SGHRS, CDR2 YFSETQ.

This chain uses TRBV4-2 with TRBJ1-2, with D tentatively TRBD1 (6 bases). In germline, CDR1 is LGHNA, CDR2 YNFKEQ. The CDR3 loop spans 14 amino acids. With 5 bases removed from V and 2 bases from J, the gap between germline ends came to 12 bases. As DNA, the CDR3 is TGTGCCAGCAGCGTGGCAGGGGAAAACTATGGCTACACCTTC. Encoded protein: CASSVAGENYGYTF.

The V and J genes are TRBV5-5 and TRBJ2-3; 9 bases align to TRBD1. With 4 bases clipped from V and 6 bases from J, the junction kept 3 bases outside the gene matches. Germline V gene sequence: CDR1 SGHKS, CDR2 YYEKEE (reference sequence). The CDR3 is 13 residues long. CDR3 residues: CASSGTGFDTQYF. The DNA of the CDR3 is TGTGCCAGCAGCGGGACAGGGTTCGATACGCAGTATTTT.